What follows are 21 T cell receptor beta chains derived from one specimen sequenced in a study of blood T cells in healthy people across ages. A sample-barcoded 5' primer and a J-beta primer mix were used in a second PCR of roughly 6 to 11 cycles. TCRdb reprocessed the 5' RACE reads with MiXCR, giving one entry per CDR3 protein. The sample has 800,000 to 950,000 distinct CDR3 sequences; 25% to 35% are singletons. This same sample was also part of a study on T cells of mothers and their children.

The sample comprised blood. These receptors were collected from a woman in her forties in good health.

This clonotype has more than one count but fewer than ten. The chain has TRBV4-1 and TRBJ2-5; D remains unclear. V was clipped by 4 bases and J by 5 bases, with 14 bases between them. The germline CDR1 and CDR2 sequences are MGHRA and YSYEKL. This CDR3 spans 14 amino acids. CDR3 sequence: CASSRMPRRETQYF. In DNA form, the CDR3 reads TGCGCCAGCAGCCGAATGCCTCGTCGGGAGACCCAGTACTTC.

Of note for this clonotype: Being one base from a much bigger clone, this may be a read error. The V and J genes are TRBV24-1 and TRBJ2-1; tentatively, D is TRBD2 (6 bases). The CDR3 totals 16 residues. V gave up 4 bases and J gave up 5 bases, with 17 bases separating them. CDR1 KGHDR and CDR2 SFDVKD come from the germline V gene. The CDR3 is CATSDSGGRSDNEQFF. The DNA of the CDR3 is TGTGCCACCAGTGACTCCGGGGGTCGGAGCGACAATGAGCAGTTCTTC.

To note about this clonotype: This may stem from a read error, because a much larger clone lies one nucleotide away. The gene calls are TRBV25-1 and TRBJ2-3; D unresolved. This CDR3 region has 14 residues. Germline V CDR1 and CDR2: MGHDK, SYGVNS. V was trimmed by 5 bases and J by 6 bases, leaving 15 bases between them. The CDR3 loop reads CASSKLHNSDTQYF. The CDR3 DNA follows: TGTGCCAGCAGTAAACTCCATAACTCCGATACGCAGTATTTT.

Points on this clonotype: The junction shows a germline mismatch at one end, possibly a read error. The chain recombines TRBV9 with TRBJ2-2; perhaps D is TRBD1 or TRBD2 (6 bases each). The CDR3 covers 17 residues. Looked up from germline, CDR1 is SGDLS and CDR2 is YYNGEE. This chain's CDR3 is CVSSVGGQGYSTGELFF. CDR3 nucleotides: TGTGTCAGCAGCGTAGGGGGGCAGGGCTATTCCACCGGGGAGCTGTTTTTT.

This clonotype came up a few times. The chain joins TRBV20-1 to TRBJ2-7, with TRBD2 as a possible D gene (5 bases). There are 11 residues in the CDR3. V gave up 7 bases and J gave up 2 bases, with 9 bases separating them. CDR1 DFQATT and CDR2 SNEGSKA come from the germline V gene (reference sequence). CDR3 sequence: CSVSGAYEQYF. For the CDR3, the DNA is TGCAGTGTATCCGGGGCCTACGAGCAGTACTTC.

This clonotype was recorded a few times. The CDR3 DNA reads as TGCAGTGCTAGGGGACGAAGCTCCTACGAGCAGTACTTC. This sequence encodes CSARGRSSYEQYF. V gene TRBV20-1 combines with J gene TRBJ2-7, with D perhaps matching TRBD1 or TRBD2 (5 bases each). CDR1 is DFQATT, CDR2 SNEGSKA, per germline (reference sequence). Deletions cut 3 bases from V and 0 bases from J, with 9 bases between. The length of the CDR3 is 13 residues.

This clonotype was picked up many times. The V and J genes are TRBV20-1 and TRBJ1-5, with D possibly TRBD1 on 5 matching bases. Germline CDR1 and CDR2: DFQATT and SNEGSKA (reference sequence). The CDR3 length is 12 residues. V gave up 4 bases and J gave up 5 bases, with 9 bases separating them. The CDR3: CSATRDDQPQHF. The CDR3 DNA follows: TGCAGTGCTACCAGGGATGATCAGCCCCAGCATTTT.

The rearrangement uses TRBV4-2 and TRBJ2-3, with 14 bases matching TRBD2. J gave up 2 bases and V 0 bases, and 4 bases lay outside the gene matches. The germline CDR1 and CDR2 sequences are LGHNA and YNFKEQ. CDR3 length: 18 amino acids. This CDR3 reads CASSQDGTSGGFTDTQYF. In DNA, the CDR3 is TGTGCCAGCAGCCAAGATGGGACTAGCGGGGGATTCACAGATACGCAGTATTTT.

This sequence joins TRBV27 and TRBJ1-1, with a possible D match to TRBD1 (6 bases). Germline values: CDR1 MNHEY, CDR2 SMNVEV (reference sequence). V gave up 6 bases and J gave up 0 bases, with 11 bases separating them. There are 14 residues in the CDR3. DNA for the CDR3: TGTGCCAGCAGAAAACAGGGTCTGAACACTGAAGCTTTCTTT. This gives the protein CASRKQGLNTEAFF.

This rearrangement joins TRBV7-3 to TRBJ1-3; 8 positions agree with TRBD1. V was pared by 5 bases and J by 0 bases, with 9 bases of the junction left unmatched. The CDR3 consists of 17 residues. CDR1 is SGHTA and CDR2 is FQGTGA in the germline V gene. This chain's CDR3 is CASSVSGTGVSGNTIYF. For the CDR3, the DNA is TGTGCCAGCAGCGTTTCCGGGACAGGCGTCTCTGGAAACACCATATATTTT.

This clonotype was seen a handful of times. The chain carries TRBV5-5 and TRBJ2-1; 8 nucleotides line up with TRBD1. The length of the CDR3 is 18 residues. Germline-derived CDR1 and CDR2 are SGHKS and YYEKEE (reference sequence). J lost 3 bases, V lost 2 bases, and 13 bases had no gene match. In nucleotides, the CDR3 is TGTGCCAGCAGCTTTAGAGGCGGCGAGACAGGGGACTACAATGAGCAGTTCTTC. The encoded protein is CASSFRGGETGDYNEQFF.

Many counts were recorded for this clonotype. The J gene is TRBJ2-5, the V gene TRBV7-2; D perhaps matches TRBD1 (7 bases). With 2 bases removed from V and 5 bases from J, the gap between germline ends came to 12 bases. Per the germline V gene, CDR1 is SGHTA and CDR2 is FQGNSA. The CDR3 contains 14 residues. CDR3 amino acids: CASSLTQGGETQYF. CDR3 sequence (DNA): TGTGCCAGCAGCTTAACTCAGGGGGGCGAGACCCAGTACTTC. Looking up the rest from reference TRBV7-2 and TRBJ2-5 gives the full variable domain: GAGVSQSPSNKVTEKGKDVELRCDPISGHTALYWYRQSLGQGLEFLIYFQGNSAPDKSGLPSDRFSAERTGGSVSTLTIQRTQQEDSAVYLCASSLTQGGETQYFGPGTRLLVL.

As for this clonotype: A clone one base away is much larger, so this may be a read error. The chain couples TRBV4-2 to TRBJ2-5; TRBD1 matches at 10 bases. The CDR3 totals 16 residues. Trimming at V came to 1 base and at J to 11 bases, leaving 13 bases not matched to a gene. Germline values: CDR1 LGHNA, CDR2 YNFKEQ. CDR3 protein: CASSQVGTGAGNEQYF. The CDR3 DNA sequence: TGTGCCAGCAGCCAAGTGGGGACAGGGGCCGGGAATGAGCAGTACTTC.

This clonotype showed up just a few times. This rearrangement joins TRBV20-1 to TRBJ2-3; D possibly corresponds to TRBD2 (7 bases). V gave up 1 base and J gave up 2 bases, with 19 bases separating them. Germline assignment: CDR1 DFQATT and CDR2 SNEGSKA (reference sequence). CDR3 length equals 17 residues. The CDR3 reads CSARGGGLAVNTDTQYF. For the CDR3, the DNA is TGCAGTGCTAGAGGGGGGGGGCTAGCTGTCAACACAGATACGCAGTATTTT.

The chain is built from TRBV27 and TRBJ1-5; the D is unclear. The CDR3 length is 14 residues. Trimming shortened V by 8 bases and J by 7 bases, and 18 bases separated the two germline ends. The V gene's germline CDR1 is MNHEY and CDR2 SMNVEV (reference sequence). DNA for the CDR3: TGTGCCAGCGGATTTAGGGAGGGAGGGCAGCCCCAGCATTTT. It is translated as CASGFREGGQPQHF.

This clonotype was seen a few times. The genes are TRBV11-2 and TRBJ2-1; D unclear. From germline, CDR1 is SGHAT and CDR2 FQNNGV. V shed 2 bases and J shed 3 bases, with 11 bases lying between them. The CDR3 is made up of 15 amino acids. CDR3 loop: CASSLLSAFYNEQFF. CDR3 DNA sequence: TGTGCCAGCAGCTTACTAAGCGCCTTCTACAATGAGCAGTTCTTC.

The CDR3 region has the DNA TGCGCCAGCAGCCTCGGGACAGGGAACGCTAATGAAAAACTGTTTTTT. This gives the protein CASSLGTGNANEKLFF. This rearrangement joins TRBV5-1 to TRBJ1-4; 9 bases are shared with TRBD1. The J segment lost 3 bases and the V segment lost 4 bases, leaving 7 bases of the junction unmatched. This CDR3 is 16 amino acids long. In germline, CDR1 is SGHRS, CDR2 YFSETQ.

This clonotype has a handful of counts. This sequence joins TRBV6-5 and TRBJ2-3, with 11 bases lining up with TRBD1. The junction had 3 bases not matched to a gene; V was cut back by 2 bases and J by 5 bases. CDR3 length equals 15 residues. Germline CDR1 and CDR2: MNHEY and SVGAGI. The CDR3 bases are TGTGCCAGCAGTTACGGGACAGGGGGTGGAGATACGCAGTATTTT. This translates into CASSYGTGGGDTQYF.

This clonotype has a count of ten or more. The DNA for the CDR3 is TGCAGTGCTAGTACCCCACAGTTCTACGAGCAGTACTTC. Residues: CSASTPQFYEQYF. V is TRBV20-1 and J is TRBJ2-7; no firm D call. V dropped 3 bases and J dropped 3 bases, with 12 bases sitting between them. This CDR3 spans 13 amino acids. Germline V gene sequence: CDR1 DFQATT, CDR2 SNEGSKA (reference sequence).

The CDR3 sequence is CASSLVGGSPNQPQHF. DNA for the CDR3: TGTGCCAGCAGCTTAGTTGGGGGGTCCCCCAATCAGCCCCAGCATTTT. The V and J genes are TRBV7-2 and TRBJ1-5; D perhaps matches TRBD1 (5 bases). The CDR3 totals 16 residues. Germline-derived CDR1 and CDR2 are SGHTA and FQGNSA. Trimming pared 1 base from V and 3 bases from J, leaving 13 bases between.

A few counts support this clonotype. V and J are TRBV28 and TRBJ2-5, with D unresolved. Germline CDR1 reads MDHEN; CDR2 reads SYDVKM. The CDR3 runs 14 residues. With 6 bases removed from V and 0 bases from J, the gap between germline ends came to 11 bases. In nucleotides, the CDR3 is TGTGCCAGCAGCACTTCAATGCACCAAGAGACCCAGTACTTC. Residues: CASSTSMHQETQYF.